Listed below are T cell receptor beta chains from one sample, sequenced in a study of control samples from healthy donors and cancer patients. Clones were sequenced by immunoSEQ multiplex PCR, and TCRdb holds only the in-frame ones, with some missing. The top ten hold around 6% of the sample, which has approximately 66,000 clones, roughly 89% seen once. Input material: PBMCs. Receptors originate from a man aged 60 to 75 with colorectal cancer. The CDR3 runs from the conserved cysteine through the conserved F or W. A D gene is named only where the DNA matches it firmly. The size entry is marked missing in some rows and otherwise reads once, few, many or a size class.

j_call clone_size v_call cdr3_length d_call cdr3_aa cdr3_nt
TRBJ1-3 NA TRBV19 13 NA CASTPNHGNTIYF TGTGCCAGTACCCCCAATCATGGAAACACCATATATTTT
TRBJ2-1 NA TRBV13 15 NA CASSLYFRAENEQFF TGTGCCAGCAGCCTGTACTTCCGGGCCGAAAATGAGCAGTTCTTC
TRBJ1-1 NA TRBV18 14 NA CASSPGLMNTEAFF TGTGCCAGCTCACCAGGACTCATGAACACTGAAGCTTTCTTT
TRBJ2-3 NA TRBV6-2/TRBV6-3 16 TRBD1 CASSRTGASSTDTQYF TGTGCCAGCAGTCGGACAGGGGCATCCAGCACAGATACGCAGTATTTT
TRBJ1-2 NA TRBV6-6 12 NA CASTSLGEGYTF TGTGCCAGCACCTCGCTAGGGGAAGGCTACACCTTC
TRBJ2-2 NA TRBV2 15 TRBD1 CASRRQGQDTGELFF TGTGCCAGCAGAAGACAGGGACAAGACACCGGGGAGCTGTTTTTT
TRBJ2-2 NA TRBV28 16 NA CASTLGGTANTGELFF TGTGCCAGCACCCTCGGCGGGACCGCAAACACCGGGGAGCTGTTTTTT
TRBJ2-3 NA TRBV27 14 NA CASSLGGGRDTQYF TGTGCCAGCAGTTTAGGTGGGGGGCGAGATACGCAGTATTTT
TRBJ1-3 NA TRBV5-6 14 NA CASSLISAGNTIYF TGTGCCAGCAGCTTGATATCAGCCGGAAACACCATATATTTT
TRBJ1-2 NA TRBV30 15 TRBD1 CAWSPGGAGGTGYTF TGTGCCTGGAGTCCAGGGGGCGCAGGGGGTACTGGCTACACCTTC
TRBJ2-1 NA TRBV27 16 TRBD2 CASSLLGLAGLDEQFF TGTGCCAGCAGTTTATTGGGACTAGCGGGGTTGGATGAGCAGTTCTTC
TRBJ2-6 NA TRBV12-3/TRBV12-4 13 NA CASSLSGANVLTF TGTGCCAGCAGTTTGTCTGGGGCCAACGTCCTGACTTTC
TRBJ1-6 NA TRBV6-5 14 NA CASSSRGAASPLHF TGTGCCAGCAGTTCTCGAGGGGCGGCTTCACCCCTCCACTTT
TRBJ2-7 once TRBV4-1 16 NA CASSQEGRAGSYEQYF TGCGCCAGCAGCCAAGAGGGGCGGGCCGGGTCCTACGAGCAGTACTTC
TRBJ2-1 NA TRBV4-1 13 NA CASSQTEGYEQFF TGCGCCAGCAGCCAAACAGAGGGGTATGAGCAGTTCTTC
TRBJ1-1 NA TRBV30 16 NA CAWRVEGTGKNTEAFF TGTGCCTGGAGAGTGGAAGGGACGGGGAAGAACACTGAAGCTTTCTTT
TRBJ2-3 NA TRBV3-1/TRBV3-2 13 NA CASSQARRQGQYF TGTGCCAGCAGCCAAGCGAGGCGGCAAGGTCAGTATTTT
TRBJ2-1 NA TRBV30 18 NA CAWSGGKSSVGTYNEQFF TGTGCCTGGAGTGGGGGTAAATCGAGTGTGGGAACCTACAATGAGCAGTTCTTC
TRBJ2-5 few TRBV18 15 TRBD2 CASSPSEGGGKLPYF TGTGCCAGCTCACCCTCGGAGGGCGGGGGTAAACTACCGTACTTC
TRBJ1-1 NA TRBV2 13 NA CASKAIENTEAFF TGTGCCAGCAAGGCCATCGAGAACACTGAAGCTTTCTTT
TRBJ2-1 NA TRBV5-5 15 TRBD2 CASSRGEGSYNEQFF TGTGCCAGCTCACGGGGGGAAGGGTCCTACAATGAGCAGTTCTTC
TRBJ2-1 NA TRBV2 15 NA CASSILGQLNNEQFF NA